These 7 T cell receptor beta chains were all obtained from the same sample, sequenced in a study of blood T cell repertoires in COVID-19. Profiling relied on immunoSEQ multiplex PCR, and the TCRdb table lists in-frame clones only, not all of them. The sample contains approximately 270,000 clones, approximately 90% of which appear only once. The material sequenced was PBMCs or T cells enriched from blood (not recorded which). The receptor set was obtained from a man aged 35 to 55 who had been exposed to COVID-19.

J is TRBJ2-1 and V is TRBV5-4; 7 bases match TRBD2. V dropped 5 bases and J dropped 7; count of bases not matched to a gene: 12. The germline CDR1 and CDR2 sequences are SGHNT and YYREEE (reference sequence). This CDR3 comprises 15 residues. CDR3 in DNA: TGTGCCAGCAGTCAAGGGGAGGGCCTTAAGAATGAGCAGTTCTTC. Translation: CASSQGEGLKNEQFF.

The chain couples TRBV20-1 to TRBJ2-7; 8 bases line up with TRBD2. V gave up 3 bases and J gave up 5 bases; unmatched junction bases: 9. Germline CDR1 and CDR2: DFQATT and SNEGSKA (reference sequence). The CDR3 has 14 amino acids. This CDR3 is CSASYSGGHDEQYF. CDR3 DNA sequence: TGCAGTGCTAGTTATTCGGGAGGGCATGACGAGCAGTACTTC.

The V gene is TRBV11-3, the J gene TRBJ2-5; D possibly corresponds to TRBD2 (6 bases). This CDR3 region has 14 residues. The V gene lost 4 bases and the J gene lost 5 bases, with 14 bases spanning the gap. CDR1 is SGHNT, CDR2 YENEEA, per germline. CDR3 nucleotides: TGTGCCAGCAGCTCCCCGACTAGGGTGGAGACCCAGTACTTC. This translates into CASSSPTRVETQYF. Together with reference TRBV11-3 and TRBJ2-5, the CDR3 gives the full variable domain: EAGVVQSPRYKIIEKKQPVAFWCNPISGHNTLYWYLQNLGQGPELLIRYENEEAVDDSQLPKDRFSAERLKGVDSTLKIQPAELGDSAVYLCASSSPTRVETQYFGPGTRLLVL.

This sequence joins TRBV9 and TRBJ1-2; D is undetermined. The CDR3 consists of 13 residues. V was pared by 0 bases and J by 8 bases, with 11 bases between. Germline lookup yields CDR1 SGDLS and CDR2 YYNGEE. CDR3: CASSVEDGGGYTF. As DNA, the CDR3 is TGTGCCAGCAGCGTAGAAGATGGAGGAGGCTACACCTTC. The variable domain in full, completed from reference TRBV9 and TRBJ1-2, reads DSGVTQTPKHLITATGQRVTLRCSPRSGDLSVYWYQQSLDQGLQFLIQYYNGEERAKGNILERFSAQQFPDLHSELNLSSLELGDSALYFCASSVEDGGGYTFGSGTRLTVV.

The DNA for the CDR3 is TGTGCCAGCAGGGCATGGGGAGAATTGAACACTGAAGCTTTCTTT. Translated, it gives CASRAWGELNTEAFF. The chain joins TRBV2 to TRBJ1-1; D not resolved. Germline CDR1 reads SNHLY; CDR2 reads FYNNEI. Trimming stripped 6 bases from V and 0 bases from J, with 14 bases between. CDR3 length: 15 residues.

The rearrangement joins TRBV28 to TRBJ2-3; D might be TRBD1 (6 bases). Germline V CDR1 and CDR2: MDHEN, SYDVKM. The length of the CDR3 is 13 residues. The ends were cut back, 3 bases at V and 4 bases at J, with 8 bases in the middle. The CDR3 DNA reads TGTGCCAGCAGTTTCGAGGGGGCAGATACGCAGTATTTT. Translating it yields CASSFEGADTQYF.

V usage is TRBV4-1 and J usage is TRBJ2-7, with 10 positions matching TRBD1. The CDR3 runs to 15 residues. Germline values: CDR1 MGHRA, CDR2 YSYEKL. Trimming cost V 4 bases and J 2 bases; bases outside gene matches: 5. This CDR3 reads CASSLGGQGAYEQYF. The DNA of the CDR3 is TGCGCCAGCAGCCTCGGAGGACAGGGGGCCTACGAGCAGTACTTC.